The 27 T cell receptor beta chains given below trace back to one sample, sequenced in a study of immune heterogeneity within non-small cell lung tumors. Multiplex PCR employing 32 V and 13 J primers generated amplicons of the TCR beta CDR3. MiXCR, applied by TCRdb to the multiplex PCR reads, yields one record per CDR3 protein. The table shows some 21,000 distinct CDR3 sequences, with under 35% occurring only once. Samples each supplied approximately 600 ng of bulk tumor genomic DNA as template. Widely spaced biopsies, several per primary tumor, were obtained at surgery. The patients were newly diagnosed with non-small cell lung cancer, had not been treated, and had curative surgery. Input material: lung tumor tissue. The receptors were gathered from a man in his forties with non-small cell lung cancer.

This chain uses TRBV4-2 with TRBJ1-2; no clear D gene. V was pared by 0 bases and J by 4 bases, with 9 bases between. CDR1 is LGHNA and CDR2 is YNFKEQ in the germline V gene. CDR3 length equals 14 residues. The CDR3 DNA reads as TGTGCCAGCAGCCAAGAAGTAGGCTCCTATGGCTACACCTTC. Its translation is CASSQEVGSYGYTF.

This clonotype was seen just once. A single base separates this from a much larger clone, so it may be a read error. This chain connects TRBV20-1 to TRBJ2-7; D perhaps matches TRBD2 (5 bases). The CDR3 has 12 amino acids. The germline V gene has CDR1 DFQATT and CDR2 SNEGSKA (reference sequence). The CDR3, as DNA: TGCAGTACTAGAGAGACGAGCTACGAGCAGTACTTC. Amino acid sequence: CSTRETSYEQYF.

The sample holds a few counts of this clonotype. The chain is built from TRBV19 and TRBJ2-5; D remains ambiguous. The CDR3 totals 12 residues. Trimming shortened V by 3 bases and J by 2 bases, and 4 bases separated the two germline ends. CDR1 LNHDA and CDR2 SQIVND come from the germline V gene (reference sequence). The CDR3 nucleotides are TGTGCCAGTAGTATCACACAAGAGACCCAGTACTTC. Translating it yields CASSITQETQYF.

The V gene is TRBV18, the J gene TRBJ2-5; D gene ambiguous. This CDR3 has 14 amino acids. Trimming took off 2 bases at V and 3 bases at J, with 10 bases between the two ends. Germline CDR1 and CDR2: KGHSH and LQKENI. The CDR3 sequence: CASSPESKKETQYF. For the CDR3, the DNA is TGTGCCAGCTCACCAGAGTCCAAGAAAGAGACCCAGTACTTC.

This clonotype was counted only a few times. The V gene is TRBV29-1, the J gene TRBJ2-2, with unresolved D. The CDR3 length is 12 residues. CDR1 is SQVTM, CDR2 ANQGSEA, per germline. With 1 base removed from V and 5 bases from J, the gap between germline ends came to 5 bases. As DNA, the CDR3 is TGCAGCGTTGAAGGGCAGACCGGGGAGCTGTTTTTT. Translation: CSVEGQTGELFF.

This clonotype was recorded a few times. The gene calls are TRBV20-1 and TRBJ2-3; 8 bases line up with TRBD2. With 0 bases clipped from V and 3 bases from J, the junction kept 2 bases outside the gene matches. Germline V CDR1 and CDR2: DFQATT, SNEGSKA (reference sequence). The CDR3 is 14 amino acids. CDR3 sequence reads: CSARDTSGTDTQYF. CDR3 nucleotides: TGCAGTGCTAGAGATACTAGCGGTACAGATACGCAGTATTTT.

For this clonotype: A much larger clonotype is one base distant, so this may be a read error. The CDR3: CASRLLAGGEEQYF. CDR3 nucleotides: TGCGCCAGCAGGTTACTTGCGGGAGGGGAAGAGCAGTACTTC. The chain has TRBV5-1 and TRBJ2-7, with TRBD2 identical over 9 bases. The CDR3 loop spans 14 amino acids. Looked up from germline, CDR1 is SGHRS and CDR2 is YFSETQ. Trimming took 5 bases from V and 7 from J; bases not matched to a gene: 10.

This clonotype was counted between two and nine times. The CDR3 DNA reads as TGTGCCAGCAGTGAAGGGGGGACAGGGATGAACACTGAAGCTTTCTTT. This sequence encodes CASSEGGTGMNTEAFF. This chain connects TRBV6-1 to TRBJ1-1; 9 bases map to TRBD1. J lost 0 bases, V lost 1 base, and 3 bases had no gene match. The CDR3 consists of 16 residues. Germline CDR1 reads MNHNS; CDR2 reads SASEGT.

The genes are TRBV2 and TRBJ1-4; D uncertain. V shed 8 bases and J shed 3 bases, with 7 bases lying between them. This CDR3 is built from 12 residues. CDR1 is SNHLY, CDR2 FYNNEI, per germline. The CDR3 loop is CASESPNEKLFF. CDR3 bases: TGTGCCAGCGAATCTCCTAATGAAAAACTGTTTTTT.

Here the CDR3 DNA reads TGTGCCAGCAGTTTACCCGGGGAAAATCAGCCCCAGCATTTT. Its translation: CASSLPGENQPQHF. V is TRBV28 and J is TRBJ1-5; D is ambiguous. The CDR3 totals 14 residues. The V gene's germline CDR1 is MDHEN and CDR2 SYDVKM. V lost 2 bases to trimming and J lost 4 bases, with 9 bases between them.

On this clonotype: A much larger clone lies one base from this, so it may be a read error. The genes are TRBV27 and TRBJ2-7; 14 bases are shared with TRBD2. Germline V gene lookup returns CDR1 MNHEY and CDR2 SMNVEV (reference sequence). This CDR3 comprises 15 residues. The junction had 6 bases not matched to a gene; V was cut back by 5 bases and J by 6 bases. This chain's CDR3 is CASSRGTSGSLEQYF. The CDR3 DNA sequence: TGTGCCAGCAGTAGAGGGACTAGCGGGAGCCTCGAGCAGTACTTC.

On this clonotype itself: Possible read error: a much larger clone is one base away. The V call is TRBV6-2 or TRBV6-3, the J call TRBJ2-7, with 8 bases matching TRBD1. The CDR3 spans 16 residues. Germline V gene sequence: CDR1 MNHEY, CDR2 SVGEGT. The CDR3 sequence: CSGWQGARSSAYEQYF. The CDR3 region has the DNA TGTTCCGGGTGGCAGGGGGCCCGGTCCTCTGCCTACGAGCAGTACTTC.

On this clonotype: This may come from a read error, since a much larger clone is one base off. V and J are TRBV12-3 or TRBV12-4 and TRBJ2-4, with D possibly matching TRBD1 (5 bases). The CDR3 totals 14 residues. This CDR3 reads CASSPQGTDNEQLF. In nucleotides, the CDR3 is TGTGCCAGCAGTCCGCAGGGTACGGACAATGAGCAGTTATTC.

V is TRBV29-1 and J is TRBJ1-5, with D possibly being TRBD1 (5 bases). The germline V gene has CDR1 SQVTM and CDR2 ANQGSEA. This CDR3 region has 13 residues. Trimming cost V 7 bases and J 7 bases, with 17 bases left between them. CDR3 loop: CSAISGGNQPQHF. The CDR3 DNA reads as TGCAGCGCCATATCCGGGGGAAACCAGCCCCAGCATTTT.

Comment on this clonotype: A much larger clone lies a single base off, so this may be a read error. The chain uses TRBV20-1 and TRBJ1-2; D possibly corresponds to TRBD1 (6 bases). The CDR3 runs 13 residues. CDR1 and CDR2 (germline): DFQATT, SNEGSKA (reference sequence). V shed 4 bases and J shed 7 bases, with 16 bases lying between them. The CDR3 sequence: CSAIFPGTSGYTF. In DNA form, the CDR3 reads TGCAGTGCTATATTCCCCGGGACAAGTGGCTACACCTTC.

This clonotype was seen more than once but under ten times. This may be a read error: a much more frequent sequence differs by one nucleotide. The genes are TRBV10-3 and TRBJ2-7; TRBD2 agrees at 7 bases. This CDR3 is 15 amino acids long. CDR1 is ENHRY and CDR2 is SYGVKD in the germline V gene. This CDR3 is CAISESGEGRGEHYF. The CDR3 DNA reads TGTGCCATCAGTGAGTCGGGGGAGGGCCGGGGCGAGCATTACTTC.

The CDR3 loop reads CSATVESTDTQYF. CDR3 in DNA: TGCAGTGCTACGGTAGAGTCCACAGATACGCAGTATTTT. This chain joins TRBV20-1 and TRBJ2-3; D unclear. The CDR3 contains 13 residues. With 4 bases removed from V and 2 bases from J, the gap between germline ends came to 10 bases. Germline CDR1 DFQATT, CDR2 SNEGSKA (reference sequence).

This clonotype was picked up many times. The V call is TRBV6-1, the J call TRBJ1-2; 7 nucleotides match TRBD1. Germline V gene sequence: CDR1 MNHNS, CDR2 SASEGT. The trim removed 7 bases at V and 7 bases at J, leaving 6 bases unmatched. CDR3 size: 12 residues. In DNA form, the CDR3 reads TGTGCCAGCATGACGACAGGGCTTGGCTACACCTTC. Translated, it gives CASMTTGLGYTF.

Details on this clonotype: A clone one base away is much larger, so this may be a read error. The gene calls are TRBV9 and TRBJ1-2; the match to TRBD1 covers 8 bases. The CDR3 contains 14 residues. From germline, CDR1 is SGDLS and CDR2 YYNGEE. J gave up 8 bases and V 4 bases, and 10 bases lay outside the gene matches. As DNA, the CDR3 is TGTGCCAGCAGCCGTGGACAGGGTTTAATGGGCTACACCTTC. Amino acid sequence: CASSRGQGLMGYTF. Filled out from reference TRBV9 and TRBJ1-2, the complete variable domain reads DSGVTQTPKHLITATGQRVTLRCSPRSGDLSVYWYQQSLDQGLQFLIQYYNGEERAKGNILERFSAQQFPDLHSELNLSSLELGDSALYFCASSRGQGLMGYTFGSGTRLTVV.

The chain joins TRBV7-9 to TRBJ1-5; tentative D call: TRBD1 (6 bases). The germline CDR1 and CDR2 sequences are SEHNR and FQNEAQ (reference sequence). The CDR3 loop spans 14 amino acids. Trimming pared 3 bases from V and 4 bases from J, leaving 10 bases between. CDR3: CASSFTGSNQPQHF. For the CDR3, the DNA is TGTGCCAGCAGCTTCACAGGGTCGAATCAGCCCCAGCATTTT.

This clonotype was seen a handful of times. The V call is TRBV6-4, the J call TRBJ1-1; tentatively, D is TRBD1 (6 bases). This CDR3 spans 15 amino acids. V lost 6 bases and J lost 1, with 15 bases in between. Germline V gene sequence: CDR1 MRHNA, CDR2 SNTAGT. The CDR3 reads CASRRDTGENTEAFF. The CDR3 nucleotides read TGTGCCAGCAGACGGGACACCGGGGAGAACACTGAAGCTTTCTTT.

This clonotype was detected a few times. J is TRBJ2-4 and V is TRBV10-3, with a weak D call TRBD2 (6 bases). Germline CDR1 reads ENHRY; CDR2 reads SYGVKD. V was shortened by 0 bases and J by 0 bases, with 12 bases between the two germline ends. The CDR3 is made up of 17 amino acids. CDR3 amino acids: CAISESGGDVAKNIQYF. Written as DNA, the CDR3 is TGTGCCATCAGTGAGTCTGGAGGGGATGTAGCCAAAAACATTCAGTACTTC.

The chain combines TRBV19 with TRBJ2-2; 14 positions match TRBD2. J gave up 6 bases and V 5 bases, and 5 bases lay outside the gene matches. Germline-derived CDR1 and CDR2 are LNHDA and SQIVND (reference sequence). The CDR3 is made up of 16 amino acids. Here the CDR3 reads CASSARLAGGPGELFF. As DNA, the CDR3 is TGTGCCAGTAGTGCAAGACTAGCGGGAGGGCCCGGGGAGCTGTTTTTT.

In this sample, this clonotype turned up many times. The CDR3 coding sequence is TGCAGCGTTGTACAGTCTAACTATGGCTACACCTTC. It encodes CSVVQSNYGYTF. V usage is TRBV29-1 and J usage is TRBJ1-2, with D uncertain. The CDR3 loop spans 12 amino acids. The V end was cut by 4 bases, the J end by 0 bases, with 6 bases between. From germline, CDR1 is SQVTM and CDR2 ANQGSEA.

This clonotype was detected many times. V is TRBV19 and J is TRBJ1-5; TRBD1 matches at 8 bases. CDR1 is LNHDA, CDR2 SQIVND, per germline (reference sequence). The CDR3 contains 16 residues. The V gene end was trimmed by 6 bases and the J gene end by 5 bases; junction bases not matched to a gene: 12. Here the CDR3 DNA reads TGTGCCAGTAGGCGGACAGGGCGCCTTTACCATCAGCCCCAGCATTTT. Protein sequence: CASRRTGRLYHQPQHF.

Worth noting for this clonotype: Just one base apart from a much larger clone, this may be a read error. V is TRBV4-1 and J is TRBJ1-3; D is unclear. V was clipped by 0 bases and J by 1 base, with 13 bases between them. The CDR3 consists of 17 residues. Germline CDR1 reads MGHRA; CDR2 reads YSYEKL. The CDR3 protein is CASSQEWWSLSGNTIYF. DNA of the CDR3: TGCGCCAGCAGCCAAGAATGGTGGAGTTTATCTGGAAACACCATATATTTT.

The V and J genes are TRBV7-2 and TRBJ2-3, with TRBD1 as a possible D gene (6 bases). This CDR3 spans 16 amino acids. Trimming stripped 5 bases from V and 2 bases from J, with 17 bases between. The germline CDR1 and CDR2 sequences are SGHTA and FQGNSA. The CDR3 DNA reads as TGTGCCAGCAGCCCCCGGCCACAGGGCCCCACAGATACGCAGTATTTT. Its protein product is CASSPRPQGPTDTQYF. Using reference TRBV7-2 and TRBJ2-3 for the parts outside the CDR3, the full variable domain is GAGVSQSPSNKVTEKGKDVELRCDPISGHTALYWYRQSLGQGLEFLIYFQGNSAPDKSGLPSDRFSAERTGGSVSTLTIQRTQQEDSAVYLCASSPRPQGPTDTQYFGPGTRLTVL.